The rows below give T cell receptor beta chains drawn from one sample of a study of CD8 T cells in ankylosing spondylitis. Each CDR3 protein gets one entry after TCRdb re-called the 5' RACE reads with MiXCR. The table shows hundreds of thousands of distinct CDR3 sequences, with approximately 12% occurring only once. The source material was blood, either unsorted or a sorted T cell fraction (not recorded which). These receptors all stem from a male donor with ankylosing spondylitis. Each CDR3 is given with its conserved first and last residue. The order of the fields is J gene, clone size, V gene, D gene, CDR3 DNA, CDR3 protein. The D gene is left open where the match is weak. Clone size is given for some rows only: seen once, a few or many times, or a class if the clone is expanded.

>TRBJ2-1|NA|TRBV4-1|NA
TGCGCCAGCAGCCAAGCAGGGGCCCGTGAGCAGTTCTTC
CASSQAGAREQFF
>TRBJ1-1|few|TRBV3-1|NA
TGTGCCAGCAGCCAAGGCGGCTGGGGGAAAAATCTCATTCCTGCTTTCTTT
CASSQGGWGKNLIPAFF
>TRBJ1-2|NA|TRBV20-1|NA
TGCAGTCCTTATAGGGAAACTGGCTACACCTTC
CSPYRETGYTF
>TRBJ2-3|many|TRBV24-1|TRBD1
TGTGCCACCAGTGATCCGGGACAGAGAGTCACAGATACGCAGTATTTT
CATSDPGQRVTDTQYF
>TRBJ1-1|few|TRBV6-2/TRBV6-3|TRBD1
TGTGCCAGCAGTTACTCGACAGGGCGCACTGAAGCTTTCTTT
CASSYSTGRTEAFF
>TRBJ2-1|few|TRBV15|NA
TGTGCCACCAGCCCCTTAGTAAGGCGTAATGAGCAGTTCTTC
CATSPLVRRNEQFF
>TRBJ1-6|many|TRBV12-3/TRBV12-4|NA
TGTGCCAGCAGTTTTGCGAATTCACCCCTCCACTTT
CASSFANSPLHF
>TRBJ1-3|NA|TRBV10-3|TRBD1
TGTGCCATCAGTGAGTCTCCGGGACAGATCTCTGGAAACACCATATATTTT
CAISESPGQISGNTIYF
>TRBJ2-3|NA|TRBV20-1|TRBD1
TGCAGTGCTAGAGATTTTAGGTTACTCGGACAGGGGGCAGATACGCAGTATTTT
CSARDFRLLGQGADTQYF
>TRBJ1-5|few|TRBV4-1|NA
TGCGCCAGCAGCCAAGTGGGACTCCTCAATCAGCCCCAGCATTTT
CASSQVGLLNQPQHF
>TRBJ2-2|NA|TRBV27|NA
TGTGCCAGCAGTTCCTACAGGGCGAACACCGGGGAGCTGTTTTTT
CASSSYRANTGELFF
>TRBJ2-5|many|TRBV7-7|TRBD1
TGTGCTAGCAGCAGGGGGTATCAAGAGACCCAGTACTTC
CASSRGYQETQYF
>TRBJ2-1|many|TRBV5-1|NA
TGCGCCAGCAGCTTGGCCGTTAATGTGGCCTACAATGAGCAGTTCTTC
CASSLAVNVAYNEQFF
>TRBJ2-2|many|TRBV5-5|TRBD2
TGTGCCAGCAGCTTGGCCGCGGGGGTCACCGGGGAGCTGTTTTTT
CASSLAAGVTGELFF
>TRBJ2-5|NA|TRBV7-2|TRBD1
TGTGCCAGCAGCTTAGCGGGACAGGGGGATCAGTACTTC
CASSLAGQGDQYF
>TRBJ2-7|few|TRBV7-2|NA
TGTGCCAGCAGCGGATGGGACGGATCCTACGAGCAGTACTTC
CASSGWDGSYEQYF
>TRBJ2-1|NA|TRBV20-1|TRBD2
TGCAGTGCTAGTCCTAGCGGTCTCAATGAGCAGTTCTTC
CSASPSGLNEQFF
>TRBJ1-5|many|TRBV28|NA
TGTGCCAGCGAACAGGGTAGCAATCAGCCCCAGCATTTT
CASEQGSNQPQHF
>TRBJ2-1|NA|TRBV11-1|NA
TGTGCCAGCAGCACAACTAGATATTCCTACAATGAGCAGTTCTTC
CASSTTRYSYNEQFF
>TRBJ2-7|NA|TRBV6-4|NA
TGTGCCAGCAGATCCGGACGGTTTCCGTACGAGCAGTACTTC
CASRSGRFPYEQYF
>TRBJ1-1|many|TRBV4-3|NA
TGCGCCAGCAGCCAAGATTGGGGCGGCACTGAAGCTTTCTTT
CASSQDWGGTEAFF
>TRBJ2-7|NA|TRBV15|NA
TGTGCCACCAGCACCTCACTTCAGGGTACCGAGCAGTACTTC
CATSTSLQGTEQYF
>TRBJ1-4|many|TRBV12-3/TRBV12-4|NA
TGTGCCAGCAGGGTGGGCAATGAAAAACTGTTTTTT
CASRVGNEKLFF
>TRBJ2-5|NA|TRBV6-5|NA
TGTGCCAGCAGTTACGGGACACTCCAAGAGACCCAGTACTTC
CASSYGTLQETQYF
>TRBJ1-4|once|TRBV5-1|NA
TGCGCCAGCCGAGGGAGGGGAGAAAAACTGTTTTTT
CASRGRGEKLFF
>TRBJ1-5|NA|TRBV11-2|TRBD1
TGTGCCAGCAGCTTAAGAAGGACAGGAGTCAATCAGCCCCAGCATTTT
CASSLRRTGVNQPQHF
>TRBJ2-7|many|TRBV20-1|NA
TGCAGTGCCACAACAGGGTCGAGAGCCTACGAGCAGTACTTC
CSATTGSRAYEQYF
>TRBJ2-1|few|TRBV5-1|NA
TGCGCCAGCAGCTGGGGAGGAGGGGGCTCCTACAATGAGCAGTTCTTC
CASSWGGGGSYNEQFF
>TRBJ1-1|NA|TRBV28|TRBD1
TGTGCCAGCAGTTCACAGGGGGCTCCGGCTAACACTGAAGCTTTCTTT
CASSSQGAPANTEAFF
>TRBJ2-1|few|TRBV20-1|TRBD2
TGCAGTGCTAGCCGGGAGGGCGGTCGCGACAATGAGCAGTTCTTC
CSASREGGRDNEQFF
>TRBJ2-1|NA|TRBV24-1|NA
TGTGCCACCAAAGCCCAGGACCGATCCTACAATGAGCAGTTCTTC
CATKAQDRSYNEQFF
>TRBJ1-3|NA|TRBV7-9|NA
TGTGCCAGCAGCTTTAAGGGGACCAGCTCTGGAAACACCATATATTTT
CASSFKGTSSGNTIYF
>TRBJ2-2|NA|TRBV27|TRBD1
TGTGCCAGCAGTTCCTACGGACAGGGGGCCCCCGGGGAGCTGTTTTTT
CASSSYGQGAPGELFF
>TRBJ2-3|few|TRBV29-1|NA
TGCAGCGTTTATGCGAGGAGAGACACAGATACGCAGTATTTT
CSVYARRDTDTQYF
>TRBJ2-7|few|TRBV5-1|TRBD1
TGCGCCAGCAGCTCCGACAGGGGGTCCGACCCAGATACTTCCTCCTACGAGCAGTACTTC
CASSSDRGSDPDTSSYEQYF
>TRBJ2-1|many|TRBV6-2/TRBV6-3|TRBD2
TGTGCCAGCAGTTACCCGAGAGGACTAGCGGGAGTGTGGAATGAGCAGTTCTTC
CASSYPRGLAGVWNEQFF
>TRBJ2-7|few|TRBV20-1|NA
TGCAGTGCTCAATCTCGGGGGAGGTGGTACGAGCAGTACTTC
CSAQSRGRWYEQYF
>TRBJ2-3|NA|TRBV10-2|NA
TGCGCCAGCAAAAGGGAAGATACGCAGTATTTT
CASKREDTQYF
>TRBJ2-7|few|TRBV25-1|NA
TGTGCCAGAACCCAGGACGGGAGAACCTACGAGCAGTACTTC
CARTQDGRTYEQYF
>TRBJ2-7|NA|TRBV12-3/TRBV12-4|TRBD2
TGTGCCAGCACCTACATGGGGACTAGAGTCGTGGGTGAGCAGTACTTC
CASTYMGTRVVGEQYF
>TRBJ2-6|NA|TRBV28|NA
TGTGCCAGCAGTTTATGGGACACTTCCTCTGGGGCCAACGTCCTGACTTTC
CASSLWDTSSGANVLTF
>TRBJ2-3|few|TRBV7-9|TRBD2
TGTGCCAGCAGCTTTAGAGCGGGAGGGCCTGCAGATACGCAGTATTTT
CASSFRAGGPADTQYF
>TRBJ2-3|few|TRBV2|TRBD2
TGTGCCAGCAAAGAAGTGCACATATTACTAGCGGGAGGGAAAGACACAGATACGCAGTATTTT
CASKEVHILLAGGKDTDTQYF
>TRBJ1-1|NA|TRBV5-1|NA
TGCGCCAGCAGCTTGGTGTTAACAGGAGAGAACACTGAAGCTTTCTTT
CASSLVLTGENTEAFF
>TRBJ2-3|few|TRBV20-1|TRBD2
TGCAGTGCTAGAGACGGGACTAGCGGGATAATAGATACGCAGTATTTT
CSARDGTSGIIDTQYF
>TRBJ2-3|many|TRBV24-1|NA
TGTGCCACCAGTGACGTCACGGGACACCGCACAGATACGCAGTATTTT
CATSDVTGHRTDTQYF
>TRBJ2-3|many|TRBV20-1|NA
TGCAGTGCTAGAGTGGGTCTGGCAGATACGCAGTATTTT
CSARVGLADTQYF
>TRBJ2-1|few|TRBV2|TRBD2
TGTGCCAGCAGTCTTGGACTAGCGGGAATGGATGAGCAGTTCTTC
CASSLGLAGMDEQFF
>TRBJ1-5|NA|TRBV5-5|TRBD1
TGTGCCAGCAGCCAGAGGACAGGGGGCCGCAATCAGCCCCAGCATTTT
CASSQRTGGRNQPQHF
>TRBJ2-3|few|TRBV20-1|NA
TGCAGTGCCCCGTCTGCGCTAGCGCACCGAGATACGCAGTATTTT
CSAPSALAHRDTQYF